A single sample is the source of the 27 T cell receptor beta chains below, sequenced in a study of identical twins' blood T cells. MiXCR, applied by TCRdb to the 5' RACE reads, yields one record per CDR3 protein. The data contain 400,000 or so distinct CDR3 sequences, about 28% of them singletons. The sequenced sample was PBMCs. Every receptor here comes from a woman between 18 and 55 years old in good health.

This rearrangement joins TRBV6-5 to TRBJ1-6, with D possibly being TRBD1 (6 bases). Trimming took 5 bases from V and 2 from J, leaving 13 bases between them. Germline V gene data show CDR1 as MNHEY and CDR2 as SVGAGI. The CDR3 sequence is 16 residues long. The CDR3: CASSQDRAPYNSPLHF. For the CDR3, the DNA is TGTGCCAGCAGTCAGGACAGAGCTCCCTATAATTCACCCCTCCACTTT.

The V gene is TRBV7-9, the J gene TRBJ2-3; weak D call: TRBD2 (7 bases). The CDR3 totals 15 residues. Germline CDR1 reads SEHNR; CDR2 reads FQNEAQ (reference sequence). V was cut by 4 bases and J by 4 bases, with 15 bases left in between. CDR3: CASSSTWGGPDTQYF. CDR3 sequence (DNA): TGTGCCAGCAGCTCCACCTGGGGGGGCCCAGATACGCAGTATTTT.

CDR3 in amino acids: CASSQDWPLYNEQFF. DNA for the CDR3: TGTGCCAGCAGCCAAGATTGGCCCCTATACAATGAGCAGTTCTTC. V gene TRBV14 combines with J gene TRBJ2-1; D call uncertain. With 0 bases removed from V and 4 bases from J, the gap between germline ends came to 10 bases. The CDR3 length is 15 residues. In germline, CDR1 is SGHDN, CDR2 FVKESK.

The chain couples TRBV9 to TRBJ1-1, with D perhaps matching TRBD1 (5 bases). The germline V gene encodes CDR1 SGDLS and CDR2 YYNGEE. The V end lost 0 bases, the J end lost 1 base, and 10 bases lay between the germline ends. The CDR3 spans 15 residues. The CDR3 is CASSVGGRKNTEAFF. In DNA, the CDR3 is TGTGCCAGCAGCGTAGGGGGGAGAAAGAACACTGAAGCTTTCTTT.

This clonotype has at least ten counts. The J gene is TRBJ1-1, the V gene TRBV20-1, with D hard to call. The length of the CDR3 is 15 residues. The V gene's germline CDR1 is DFQATT and CDR2 SNEGSKA (reference sequence). V was trimmed by 1 base and J by 2 bases, leaving 14 bases between them. CDR3 bases: TGCAGTGCTAGAGCTTATAAGGATGGAAACACTGAAGCTTTCTTT. Protein sequence: CSARAYKDGNTEAFF.

V and J are TRBV9 and TRBJ1-5, with no clear D. The CDR3 consists of 13 residues. Trimming shortened V by 0 bases and J by 6 bases, and 7 bases separated the two germline ends. Germline V gives CDR1 SGDLS, CDR2 YYNGEE. CDR3 amino acids: CASSVGSFQPQHF. The CDR3 coding sequence is TGTGCCAGCAGCGTAGGCAGTTTTCAGCCCCAGCATTTT.

This chain links TRBV20-1 with TRBJ2-3; D not certain. V was trimmed by 2 bases and J by 2 bases, leaving 8 bases between them. The length of the CDR3 is 13 residues. Germline V gene sequence: CDR1 DFQATT, CDR2 SNEGSKA (reference sequence). CDR3 in amino acids: CSARPDPTDTQYF. The CDR3 DNA follows: TGCAGTGCTAGACCCGATCCCACAGATACGCAGTATTTT.

This clonotype turned up a few times. This chain uses TRBV3-1 with TRBJ1-4; no reliable D call. The CDR3 contains 13 residues. The germline CDR1 and CDR2 sequences are LGHDT and YNNKEL (reference sequence). V lost 2 bases and J lost 3, with 4 bases in between. In DNA, the CDR3 is TGTGCCAGCAGCCAAATTTCTAATGAAAAACTGTTTTTT. Its translation: CASSQISNEKLFF.

This clonotype appeared a few times. The rearrangement uses TRBV7-9 and TRBJ1-3; D gene ambiguous. CDR1 SEHNR and CDR2 FQNEAQ come from the germline V gene (reference sequence). The CDR3 consists of 12 residues. V shed 1 base and J shed 5 bases, with 3 bases lying between them. This CDR3 is CASSLERNTIYF. The CDR3 DNA is TGTGCCAGCAGCTTAGAAAGAAACACCATATATTTT.

The chain has TRBV30 and TRBJ2-3; no clear D. The CDR3 spans 13 residues. The V gene's germline CDR1 is GTSNPN and CDR2 SVGIG (reference sequence). V lost 5 bases, J lost 2 bases, and 11 bases lay in between. The CDR3 sequence: CAWVLRATDTQYF. In nucleotides, the CDR3 is TGTGCCTGGGTACTACGTGCCACAGATACGCAGTATTTT.

The chain combines TRBV19 with TRBJ1-2; possibly TRBD1 for D (6 bases). V lost 6 bases and J 4 bases, leaving 18 bases between the germline ends. The length of the CDR3 is 15 residues. Looked up from germline, CDR1 is LNHDA and CDR2 is SQIVND (reference sequence). CDR3 coding DNA: TGTGCCAGTAGAGATAGGGGGATTCTCTCCTATGGCTACACCTTC. Translated: CASRDRGILSYGYTF.

For this clonotype: A read error may explain this, as a much larger clone is one base away. This rearrangement joins TRBV5-5 to TRBJ1-1; D remains unclear. Germline CDR1 and CDR2: SGHKS and YYEKEE (reference sequence). The CDR3 is made up of 14 amino acids. The CDR3 spells CASSLDGPYTEALF. CDR3 nucleotide sequence: TGTGCCAGCAGCTTGGATGGCCCATACACTGAAGCTTTATTT.

This clonotype has just a few counts. The chain has TRBV6-1 and TRBJ1-1; D remains ambiguous. CDR3 size: 11 residues. The germline V and J ends were trimmed by 0 bases and 10 bases, with 6 bases remaining between them. Germline CDR1 reads MNHNS; CDR2 reads SASEGT. The CDR3 spells CASSEAPTAFF. CDR3 coding DNA: TGTGCCAGCAGTGAAGCCCCTACAGCTTTCTTT.

This clonotype was counted only a few times. The chain carries TRBV20-1 and TRBJ2-4, with unresolved D. This CDR3 comprises 14 residues. Germline CDR1 reads DFQATT; CDR2 reads SNEGSKA (reference sequence). Trimming left V 3 bases short and J 2 bases short, with 11 bases between. The CDR3 loop is CSASFAASKNIQYF. The CDR3 DNA follows: TGCAGTGCTAGTTTCGCGGCCTCCAAAAACATTCAGTACTTC.

The chain carries TRBV5-1 and TRBJ2-1; 7 nucleotides line up with TRBD2. The CDR3 consists of 14 residues. Germline values: CDR1 SGHRS, CDR2 YFSETQ. With 1 base clipped from V and 9 bases from J, the junction kept 7 bases outside the gene matches. The CDR3 here is CASSLFVGGGEQFF. The CDR3 region has the DNA TGCGCCAGCAGCTTGTTTGTGGGGGGGGGTGAGCAGTTCTTC.

The chain is built from TRBV4-1 and TRBJ2-4; 9 nucleotides align to TRBD2. V lost 0 bases, J lost 8 bases, and 8 bases stayed unmatched. Per germline, CDR1 MGHRA and CDR2 YSYEKL. The CDR3 covers 16 residues. This chain's CDR3 is CASSQDSSGSRYIQYF. In DNA, the CDR3 is TGCGCCAGCAGCCAAGATAGTAGCGGGAGTAGGTACATTCAGTACTTC.

V usage is TRBV25-1 and J usage is TRBJ2-1; D gene uncertain. The CDR3 covers 15 residues. Germline values: CDR1 MGHDK, CDR2 SYGVNS. Trimming took 2 bases from V and 3 from J, leaving 11 bases between them. The CDR3 is CASSEVGFLYNEQFF. CDR3 nucleotides: TGTGCCAGCAGTGAAGTCGGTTTCCTCTACAATGAGCAGTTCTTC.

The chain is built from TRBV20-1 and TRBJ2-3; 7 bases fit TRBD2. The CDR3 is 14 residues long. V shed 3 bases, J shed 2 bases, and the junction held 5 bases outside the gene matches. Germline assignment: CDR1 DFQATT and CDR2 SNEGSKA (reference sequence). CDR3 sequence: CSASPAGITDTQYF. The CDR3 DNA sequence: TGCAGTGCTAGCCCAGCGGGGATCACAGATACGCAGTATTTT.

This clonotype occurred a few times. The CDR3 protein is CATSRDIMTADDQPQHF. CDR3 DNA: TGTGCCACCAGCAGAGATATCATGACAGCCGACGATCAGCCCCAGCATTTT. V and J are TRBV15 and TRBJ1-5; a weak D match, TRBD1 (5 bases). CDR1 and CDR2 from the germline V gene are LNHNV and YYDKDF (reference sequence). CDR3 size: 17 residues. V lost 0 bases and J 5 bases, leaving 17 bases between the germline ends.

This clonotype was counted a few times. The chain links TRBV5-5 to TRBJ2-1; 9 bases agree with TRBD2. V dropped 3 bases and J dropped 1; count of bases not matched to a gene: 8. This CDR3 contains 17 residues. From germline, CDR1 is SGHKS and CDR2 YYEKEE (reference sequence). CDR3 region: CASSWGLARSSYNEQFF. CDR3 nucleotide sequence: TGTGCCAGCAGCTGGGGACTAGCCCGTAGTTCCTACAATGAGCAGTTCTTC.

The CDR3 DNA reads as TGCAGTGCGCCCTTAGCGGGAGGGGTCACCGGGGAGCTGTTTTTT. Translating gives CSAPLAGGVTGELFF. The chain couples TRBV20-1 to TRBJ2-2, with 11 bases lining up with TRBD2. The V gene's germline CDR1 is DFQATT and CDR2 SNEGSKA (reference sequence). The CDR3 consists of 15 residues. Trimming at V came to 6 bases and at J to 4 bases, leaving 7 bases not matched to a gene.

The chain is built from TRBV11-2 and TRBJ2-7; TRBD2 might be the D (6 bases). With 6 bases removed from V and 3 bases from J, the gap between germline ends came to 9 bases. Germline loops: CDR1 SGHAT, CDR2 FQNNGV. The CDR3 is 12 residues long. The CDR3 loop is CASSPGVYEQYF. Written as DNA, the CDR3 is TGTGCCAGCAGTCCGGGAGTCTACGAGCAGTACTTC. Supplemented by reference TRBV11-2 and TRBJ2-7, the full variable domain reads EAGVAQSPRYKIIEKRQSVAFWCNPISGHATLYWYQQILGQGPKLLIQFQNNGVVDDSQLPKDRFSAERLKGVDSTLKIQPAKLEDSAVYLCASSPGVYEQYFGPGTRLTVT.

The J gene is TRBJ1-1, the V gene TRBV3-1; D is possibly TRBD1 (6 bases). This CDR3 is built from 17 residues. Germline CDR1 reads LGHDT; CDR2 reads YNNKEL (reference sequence). V dropped 0 bases and J dropped 0 bases, with 14 bases sitting between them. Written as DNA, the CDR3 is TGTGCCAGCAGCCAAGAGACCCCGGCAGGGGTGAACACTGAAGCTTTCTTT. This codes for CASSQETPAGVNTEAFF.

This CDR3 is CSALSGRGTAQYF. The CDR3 nucleotides are TGCAGTGCTTTGTCAGGGAGGGGGACTGCGCAGTATTTT. This rearrangement joins TRBV20-1 to TRBJ2-3, with D possibly matching TRBD2 (7 bases). Germline V gene sequence: CDR1 DFQATT, CDR2 SNEGSKA (reference sequence). Trimming shortened V by 5 bases and J by 10 bases, and 19 bases separated the two germline ends. The length of the CDR3 is 13 residues.

This clonotype was seen only a few times. The V call is TRBV20-1, the J call TRBJ2-7; perhaps TRBD1 as D (6 bases). This CDR3 has 11 residues. Germline CDR1 is DFQATT and CDR2 is SNEGSKA (reference sequence). Trimming took off 6 bases at V and 5 bases at J, with 11 bases between the two ends. The CDR3 DNA is TGCAGTGCAGTCCACAGGGACGAGCAGTACTTC. This codes for CSAVHRDEQYF.

The chain couples TRBV7-8 to TRBJ1-5; D gene uncertain. Germline V lookup: CDR1 SGHVS, CDR2 FQNEAQ. The CDR3 totals 16 residues. Trimming stripped 1 base from V and 6 bases from J, with 16 bases between. The CDR3 region is CASSLEPGRRVQPQHF. Here the CDR3 DNA reads TGTGCCAGCAGCTTAGAACCCGGCCGGCGAGTTCAGCCCCAGCATTTT.

The V call is TRBV2, the J call TRBJ2-7; tentatively, D is TRBD2 (7 bases). V was cut by 10 bases and J by 3 bases, with 13 bases left in between. The CDR3 runs to 12 residues. Germline values: CDR1 SNHLY, CDR2 FYNNEI. The CDR3 sequence: CATRGGYYEQYF. CDR3 sequence (DNA): TGTGCCACAAGGGGGGGCTACTACGAGCAGTACTTC.